This T cell receptor beta chain stems from a study of neurological immune-mediated disorders. Study-wide results and caveats: Private repertoires in all groups were suggested by the absence of shared CDR3 amino acid sequences among expanded clones across subjects. HTLV-1-associated myelopathy had the most TCR clonal expansion, while multiple sclerosis had the least, a level that fell below healthy controls.

Per the germline V gene, CDR1 is SGHTA and CDR2 is FQGNSA. This CDR3 is 15 amino acids long. V was trimmed by 1 base and J by 4 bases, leaving 13 bases between them. This clonotype appeared many times. Antigen unknown. 2 million PBMCs stored at -80 C were the source of the unsorted libraries. The cDNA was produced through 5'RACE with 10-nucleotide random UMIs. TCRdb re-called the 5' RACE reads with MiXCR, one entry per CDR3 protein. The data show roughly 16,000 distinct CDR3 sequences, roughly 14% seen once. Sequenced input: PBMCs. This sequence originates from a man aged 60 to 69 with HTLV-1-associated myelopathy (HAM/TSP). This chain connects TRBV7-2 to TRBJ1-1; D remains unclear. The CDR3 sequence is CASSLGSRRITEAFF. The CDR3 DNA sequence: TGTGCCAGCAGCTTAGGAAGCAGGCGGATCACTGAAGCTTTCTTT.